These 10 T cell receptor beta chains were all obtained from the same sample, sequenced in a study of T cells after yellow fever vaccination (dated by TCRdb to about 2019). The label giving this sample's treatment or condition can be read as: live attenuated yellow fever vaccine strain. Library preparation employed 5' RACE. TCRdb shows the sequencer as Illumina NovaSeq 6000. The raw public reads went through TCRdb reprocessing: fastp at Q25, MiXCR clone calling, in-frame beta chains kept. Entries that share a CDR3 protein sequence are merged under the most common genes and DNA. The sample data list a few hundred thousand distinct CDR3 sequences, and about 4% of these were observed just once. The top ten hold 20% to 25% of the sample. This sample comprised PBMCs, obtained 5 days after the yellow fever booster vaccination. These receptors came from a man aged 18 to 30 who received the YFV17D yellow fever vaccine.

Notes on this clonotype: A much larger clone sits a single nucleotide away, making a read error possible. The rearrangement joins TRBV28 to TRBJ2-1; 7 bases line up with TRBD1. The CDR3 is 13 amino acids. In germline, CDR1 is MDHEN, CDR2 SYDVKM. CDR3 region: CACSLTGLQGQFF. The DNA for the CDR3 is TGTGCCTGCAGTCTGACAGGGCTCCAGGGGCAGTTCTTC.

The chain employs TRBV7-9 and TRBJ2-7; D gene unclear. CDR1 and CDR2 from the germline V gene are SEHNR and FQNEAQ (reference sequence). Trimming removed 5 bases at V and 5 bases at J, with 13 bases between. The CDR3 runs 13 residues. DNA of the CDR3: TGTGCCAGCAGCCAGTGGCCCAACGACGAGCAGTACGTC. Protein: CASSQWPNDEQYV.

Ten or more counts support this clonotype. The chain couples TRBV7-2 to TRBJ1-3; D is unclear. From germline, CDR1 is SGHTA and CDR2 FQGNSA. There are 15 residues in the CDR3. Trimming took off 1 base at V and 3 bases at J, with 10 bases between the two ends. The CDR3 region has the DNA TGTGCCAGCAGCTTAGTTCCACATCATGGAAACACCATATATTTT. It codes for CASSLVPHHGNTIYF.

The chain joins TRBV20-1 to TRBJ2-7; D is possibly TRBD2 (5 bases). The CDR3 has 13 residues. With 5 bases removed from V and 0 bases from J, the gap between germline ends came to 11 bases. Germline CDR1 reads DFQATT; CDR2 reads SNEGSKA (reference sequence). The CDR3 region has the DNA TGCAGTGCTGGTAAAGGGAGCTCCTACGAGCAGTACTTC. Its translation is CSAGKGSSYEQYF.

The DNA of the CDR3 is TGTGCCAGCAGTGAAGCGGCGGCCTACGAGCAGTACTTC. Amino acid sequence: CASSEAAAYEQYF. This chain joins TRBV6-1 and TRBJ2-7, with unresolved D. The CDR3 loop spans 13 amino acids. V gave up 0 bases and J gave up 2 bases, with 5 bases separating them. Germline CDR1 and CDR2: MNHNS and SASEGT.

The chain uses TRBV7-2 and TRBJ2-3; 9 bases agree with TRBD2. CDR1 and CDR2 (germline): SGHTA, FQGNSA. The CDR3 totals 16 residues. The V and J ends lost 5 bases and 5 bases, in that order; junction bases with no gene match: 11. CDR3 protein: CASSKERGALVDTQYF. CDR3 DNA sequence: TGTGCCAGCAGCAAGGAGCGGGGGGCCTTAGTAGATACGCAGTATTTT.

This clonotype was counted a few times. The J gene is TRBJ2-1, the V gene TRBV7-2; D may match TRBD1 or TRBD2 (5 bases each). CDR3 length: 14 residues. Trimming removed 2 bases at V and 8 bases at J, with 13 bases between. The germline gives CDR1 SGHTA, CDR2 FQGNSA. The CDR3 DNA is TGTGCCAGCAGCTTACCGCCTGGGACGGATGAGCAGTTCTTC. It encodes CASSLPPGTDEQFF.

This clonotype was seen repeatedly, ten times or more. The chain has TRBV18 and TRBJ1-5; D is ambiguous. Trimming left V 5 bases short and J 8 bases short, with 13 bases between. The CDR3 extends over 13 amino acids. Looked up from germline, CDR1 is KGHSH and CDR2 is LQKENI. The CDR3 DNA reads as TGTGCCAGCTCATTCCGGGGTATAGAGCCCCAGCATTTT. As protein: CASSFRGIEPQHF. Based on the CDR3 plus reference TRBV18 and TRBJ1-5, the full variable domain is NAGVMQNPRHLVRRRGQEARLRCSPMKGHSHVYWYRQLPEEGLKFMVYLQKENIIDESGMPKERFSAEFPKEGPSILRIQQVVRGDSAAYFCASSFRGIEPQHFGDGTRLSIL.

This clonotype was seen repeatedly, ten times or more. The chain combines TRBV6-5 with TRBJ2-3; TRBD2 matches at 9 bases. Germline V gives CDR1 MNHEY, CDR2 SVGAGI. The CDR3 has 17 amino acids. V was clipped by 2 bases and J by 2 bases; unmatched bases: 8. The CDR3 DNA reads as TGTGCCAGCAGTTACCTTTTAGCGGGGGCAACCACAGATACGCAGTATTTT. Its translation: CASSYLLAGATTDTQYF.

This chain links TRBV11-2 with TRBJ2-5; 7 nucleotides line up with TRBD1. Germline V lookup: CDR1 SGHAT, CDR2 FQNNGV. Losses at the gene ends were 5 bases for V and 4 bases for J; bases not matched to a gene: 10. This CDR3 contains 15 residues. The CDR3 is CASSRTGTARETQYF. The CDR3 DNA reads TGTGCCAGCAGCCGGACCGGGACAGCTAGAGAGACCCAGTACTTC.